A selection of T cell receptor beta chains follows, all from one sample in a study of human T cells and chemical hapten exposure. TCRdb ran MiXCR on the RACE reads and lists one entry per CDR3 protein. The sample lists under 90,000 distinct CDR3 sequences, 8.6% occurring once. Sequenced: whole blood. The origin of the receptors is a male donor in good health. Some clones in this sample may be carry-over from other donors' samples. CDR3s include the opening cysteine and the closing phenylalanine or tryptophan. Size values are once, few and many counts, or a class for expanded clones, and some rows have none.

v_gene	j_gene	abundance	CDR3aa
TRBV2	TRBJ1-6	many	CASIGTGLNSPLHF
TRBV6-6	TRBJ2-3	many	CASSYVLNTDTQYF
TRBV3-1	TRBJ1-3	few	CASSPSPYPLTASGNTIYF
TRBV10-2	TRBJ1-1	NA	CASTPQGGLEAFF
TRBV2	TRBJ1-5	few	CASRRDTYSNQPQHF
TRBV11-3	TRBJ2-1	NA	CASSLVASGEQFF
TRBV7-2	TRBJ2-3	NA	CASSVDTTDTQYF
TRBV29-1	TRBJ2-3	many	CSVEGVARSTDTQYF
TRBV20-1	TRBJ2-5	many	CSARPLMGGTGETQYF
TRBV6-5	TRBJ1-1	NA	CASSYEAGAEAFF
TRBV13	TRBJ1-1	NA	CASSGDRGMNTEAFF
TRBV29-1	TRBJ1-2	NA	CSVEDGGHKGYTF
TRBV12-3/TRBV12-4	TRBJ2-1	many	CASSSHRDSYNEQFF
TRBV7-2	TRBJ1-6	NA	CASSQDRRDTGALHF
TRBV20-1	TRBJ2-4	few	CSARDGLQAKNIQYF
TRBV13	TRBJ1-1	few	CASSFGVLNTEAFF
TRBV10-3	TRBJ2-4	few	CAISDNRENIQYF
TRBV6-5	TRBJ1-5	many	CASSPGTGGNQPQHF
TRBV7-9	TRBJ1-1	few	CASSTWASHTEAFF
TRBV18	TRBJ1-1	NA	CASSPPTGNTEAFF
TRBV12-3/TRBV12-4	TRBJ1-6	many	CASSFQAGGNEERPLHF
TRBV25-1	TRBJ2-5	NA	CASSLHREMETQYF
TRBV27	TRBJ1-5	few	CASNDRGQPQHF
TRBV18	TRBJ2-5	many	CASSPRLAGGEETQYF
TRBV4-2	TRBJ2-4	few	CASSQDGAGLAKNIQYF
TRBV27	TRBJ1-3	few	CASSLRAGGRSGNTIYF
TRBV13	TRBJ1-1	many	CASSPRGGATEAFF